Below are 28 T cell receptor beta chains sequenced from a single sample in a study of spatial heterogeneity in lung cancer. General study findings and limits: The number of expanded tumor alpha and beta chains correlated with mutation number.

The time point was: sample taken at primary tumor resection. Their antigen targets remain unknown. TCRdb ran MiXCR on the 5' RACE reads and lists one entry per CDR3 protein. The table has thousands of distinct CDR3 sequences, about 28% seen once. The sample in question was lung tumor tissue, obtained at surgery. These receptors were collected from a male donor with early-stage non-small cell lung cancer.

The gene calls are TRBV20-1 and TRBJ1-2, with 7 positions matching TRBD1. This CDR3 is built from 13 residues. Germline CDR1 DFQATT, CDR2 SNEGSKA (reference sequence). V gave up 3 bases and J gave up 5 bases; unmatched junction bases: 6. Written as DNA, the CDR3 is TGCAGTGCTAGGGCGGTACAGGGGTATGGCTACACCTTC. Residues: CSARAVQGYGYTF.

The chain combines TRBV6-5 with TRBJ1-1, with TRBD1 identical over 8 bases. The germline gives CDR1 MNHEY, CDR2 SVGAGI. V shed 2 bases, J shed 5 bases, and the junction held 13 bases outside the gene matches. The CDR3 covers 17 residues. CDR3 DNA: TGTGCCAGCAGTTACGTGGCAGGGGGCTTGGCGGGGACTGAAGCTTTCTTT. Translated, it gives CASSYVAGGLAGTEAFF.

The V gene is TRBV7-2, the J gene TRBJ2-3; D remains unclear. Trimming stripped 3 bases from V and 6 bases from J, with 10 bases between. Germline loops: CDR1 SGHTA, CDR2 FQGNSA. The CDR3 length is 13 residues. CDR3 nucleotides: TGTGCCAGCAGCTTGGCGACTCGCGATACGCAGTATTTT. Translated: CASSLATRDTQYF.

This chain links TRBV5-6 with TRBJ2-7; TRBD2 matches 13 bases. J was trimmed by 5 bases and V by 3 bases; bases with no gene match: 5. This CDR3 comprises 15 residues. CDR1 and CDR2 from the germline V gene are SGHDT and YYEEEE. The CDR3 reads CASSSILAGGNEQYF. Written as DNA, the CDR3 is TGTGCCAGCAGCTCGATACTAGCGGGAGGGAACGAGCAGTACTTC.

In its sample, this clonotype ranks as medium-sized. The gene calls are TRBV10-3 and TRBJ2-2, with a tentative D call TRBD1 (6 bases). The CDR3 totals 16 residues. Trimming took 2 bases from V and 0 from J, leaving 10 bases between them. The germline gives CDR1 ENHRY, CDR2 SYGVKD. The CDR3 sequence is CAISEGRTANTGELFF. Here the CDR3 DNA reads TGTGCCATCAGTGAGGGCAGGACAGCGAACACCGGGGAGCTGTTTTTT.

This clonotype came up many times. The chain employs TRBV9 and TRBJ2-2; D remains ambiguous. V lost 4 bases and J lost 1, with 11 bases in between. The germline V gene has CDR1 SGDLS and CDR2 YYNGEE. This CDR3 region has 15 residues. CDR3 in amino acids: CASSPSGMNTGELFF. CDR3 sequence (DNA): TGTGCCAGCAGCCCCAGTGGGATGAACACCGGGGAGCTGTTTTTT. Variable domain in full (rest from reference TRBV9 and TRBJ2-2): DSGVTQTPKHLITATGQRVTLRCSPRSGDLSVYWYQQSLDQGLQFLIQYYNGEERAKGNILERFSAQQFPDLHSELNLSSLELGDSALYFCASSPSGMNTGELFFGEGSRLTVL.

This clonotype is medium-sized by share. J is TRBJ2-5 and V is TRBV12-3 or TRBV12-4; D unresolved. V was cut by 4 bases and J by 5 bases, with 11 bases left in between. The CDR3 runs 13 residues. The CDR3 bases are TGTGCCAGCAGTTCCATACCGGGCGAGACCCAGTACTTC. Translation gives CASSSIPGETQYF.

This clonotype is medium-sized within its sample. The rearrangement joins TRBV12-3 or TRBV12-4 to TRBJ1-5; D not certain. V shed 1 base and J shed 2 bases, with 6 bases lying between them. The CDR3 sequence is 14 residues long. The CDR3 sequence is CASSLGEGNQPQHF. The DNA for the CDR3 is TGTGCCAGCAGTTTAGGGGAGGGCAATCAGCCCCAGCATTTT.

V usage is TRBV13 and J usage is TRBJ2-3, with 15 bases identical to TRBD2. Germline V gene data show CDR1 as PRHDT and CDR2 as FYEKMQ (reference sequence). The CDR3 sequence is 20 residues long. Trimming at V came to 3 bases and at J to 0 bases, leaving 10 bases not matched to a gene. The CDR3 DNA reads as TGTGCCAGCAGCTTGGAAACCGGGACTAGCGGGGGGATTAGCACAGATACGCAGTATTTT. Protein product: CASSLETGTSGGISTDTQYF.

The V call is TRBV9, the J call TRBJ2-7; D may be TRBD2 (7 bases). The CDR3 is made up of 15 amino acids. The germline CDR1 and CDR2 sequences are SGDLS and YYNGEE. V was pared by 4 bases and J by 0 bases, with 14 bases between. CDR3 sequence reads: CASSPRGASSYEQYF. The CDR3 DNA is TGTGCCAGCAGCCCCCGGGGGGCGAGCTCCTACGAGCAGTACTTC.

The CDR3 loop is CASSLRGNTEAFF. The CDR3, as DNA: TGTGCCAGCAGTTTACGGGGTAACACTGAAGCTTTCTTT. The rearrangement uses TRBV27 and TRBJ1-1; D is undetermined. V lost 2 bases, J lost 2 bases, and 6 bases lay in between. This CDR3 has 13 residues. Looked up from germline, CDR1 is MNHEY and CDR2 is SMNVEV (reference sequence).

Only one count was recorded for this clonotype. The DNA of the CDR3 is TGTGCCAGCAGCTCCCTGCAGTACAATGAGCAGTTCTTC. Translated, it gives CASSSLQYNEQFF. This sequence joins TRBV6-2 or TRBV6-3 and TRBJ2-1; unclear D gene. This CDR3 spans 13 amino acids. Germline V gene sequence: CDR1 MNHEY, CDR2 SVGEGT. V was clipped by 6 bases and J by 4 bases, with 10 bases between them.

The chain employs TRBV19 and TRBJ1-2; 8 bases fit TRBD1. Germline assignment: CDR1 LNHDA and CDR2 SQIVND (reference sequence). This CDR3 has 12 residues. The junction had 7 bases not matched to a gene; V was cut back by 9 bases and J by 7 bases. CDR3 in amino acids: CASRDRGFGYTF. The CDR3 DNA reads TGTGCCAGCCGAGACAGGGGCTTTGGCTACACCTTC.

The rearrangement uses TRBV7-2 and TRBJ2-5; 9 bases match TRBD1. CDR1 and CDR2 (germline): SGHTA, FQGNSA. The CDR3 spans 14 residues. V dropped 3 bases and J dropped 4; count of bases not matched to a gene: 3. This CDR3 is CASSFDRGIETQYF. For the CDR3, the DNA is TGTGCCAGCAGCTTCGACAGGGGGATAGAGACCCAGTACTTC. The full variable domain, with the rest looked up from reference TRBV7-2 and TRBJ2-5, is GAGVSQSPSNKVTEKGKDVELRCDPISGHTALYWYRQSLGQGLEFLIYFQGNSAPDKSGLPSDRFSAERTGGSVSTLTIQRTQQEDSAVYLCASSFDRGIETQYFGPGTRLLVL.

J is TRBJ1-1 and V is TRBV7-2; D is possibly TRBD1 (5 bases). V lost 5 bases to trimming and J lost 7 bases, with 17 bases between them. Germline V gene lookup returns CDR1 SGHTA and CDR2 FQGNSA. The CDR3 has 14 amino acids. CDR3 residues: CASSPMRGGSEAFF. The CDR3 DNA follows: TGTGCCAGCAGCCCCATGAGGGGAGGGAGTGAAGCTTTCTTT.

By proportion, this clonotype is medium-sized. This sequence joins TRBV6-2 or TRBV6-3 and TRBJ2-3, with D hard to call. CDR1 and CDR2 (germline): MNHEY, SVGEGT. This CDR3 is 13 amino acids long. Trimming stripped 7 bases from V and 7 bases from J, with 15 bases between. The CDR3 bases are TGTGCCAGCACCGTAGAACAGCTTTATACGCAGTATTTT. Its translation is CASTVEQLYTQYF.

J is TRBJ2-3 and V is TRBV2; 12 nucleotides match TRBD2. The CDR3 spans 15 residues. V lost 4 bases to trimming and J lost 1 base; unmatched junction nucleotides: 0. The germline V gene has CDR1 SNHLY and CDR2 FYNNEI. CDR3 protein: CASSGLAGGTDTQYF. The CDR3 nucleotides are TGTGCCAGCAGTGGACTAGCGGGGGGCACAGATACGCAGTATTTT.

This chain links TRBV12-3 or TRBV12-4 with TRBJ1-5, with a weak D call TRBD1 (6 bases). The CDR3 sequence is 15 residues long. V lost 5 bases and J 1 base, leaving 12 bases between the germline ends. The CDR3 here is CASSPEGGSNQPQHF. CDR3 DNA sequence: TGTGCCAGCAGTCCCGAGGGGGGAAGCAATCAGCCCCAGCATTTT.

Ten or more counts support this clonotype. The J gene is TRBJ2-7, the V gene TRBV12-3 or TRBV12-4; D tentatively fits TRBD1 or TRBD2 (5 bases each). V lost 0 bases and J lost 3, with 6 bases in between. CDR3 length equals 13 residues. The CDR3 region is CASSLAGVYEQYF. In DNA form, the CDR3 reads TGTGCCAGCAGTTTAGCGGGGGTCTACGAGCAGTACTTC.

This clonotype counts as medium-sized (0.01 to 0.1%). This chain links TRBV12-3 or TRBV12-4 with TRBJ2-2, with TRBD2 identical over 7 bases. This CDR3 is built from 15 residues. Trimming took 6 bases from V and 0 from J; bases not matched to a gene: 4. CDR3 residues: CASSPGLANTGELFF. In nucleotides, the CDR3 is TGTGCCAGCAGCCCCGGACTAGCGAACACCGGGGAGCTGTTTTTT.

This clonotype was seen ten or more times. The V gene is TRBV12-3 or TRBV12-4, the J gene TRBJ2-1, with 11 bases aligning to TRBD2. V trimming: 4 bases; J trimming: 8 bases; junction bases outside the gene matches: 10. The CDR3 consists of 16 residues. Written as DNA, the CDR3 is TGTGCCAGCAGTTATCGACCTAGCGGGGGGTTCGATGAGCAGTTCTTC. Translation: CASSYRPSGGFDEQFF.

This clonotype is deemed medium-sized (0.01 to 0.1%). The chain recombines TRBV7-9 with TRBJ2-1; 10 bases map to TRBD1. This CDR3 has 16 residues. Trimming cost V 6 bases and J 6 bases; bases outside gene matches: 11. In germline, CDR1 is SEHNR, CDR2 FQNEAQ (reference sequence). As DNA, the CDR3 is TGTGCCAGCAGTTTTTTCCGGGACAGGGGACGCAATGAGCAGTTCTTC. Translation gives CASSFFRDRGRNEQFF.

The V call is TRBV10-1, the J call TRBJ2-1, with 15 bases matching TRBD2. The V segment lost 0 bases and the J segment 9 bases; nucleotides outside the gene matches: 9. Germline CDR1 is WNHNN and CDR2 is SYGVQD (reference sequence). This CDR3 region has 18 residues. The CDR3 DNA sequence: TGCGCCAGCAGTGAGTCGAGGACTAGCGGGAGGGTACTTGGTGAGCAGTTCTTC. Translating gives CASSESRTSGRVLGEQFF.

This clonotype appeared many times. This chain links TRBV29-1 with TRBJ2-3; D gene uncertain. There are 11 residues in the CDR3. Germline CDR1 reads SQVTM; CDR2 reads ANQGSEA. The CDR3 loop reads CMSLLGDTQYF. The DNA for the CDR3 is TGCATGTCGTTATTAGGAGATACGCAGTATTTT.

This clonotype is judged medium-sized. The chain employs TRBV12-3 or TRBV12-4 and TRBJ1-6; D uncertain. The V gene lost 1 base and the J gene lost 10 bases, with 8 bases spanning the gap. This CDR3 is 13 amino acids long. As DNA, the CDR3 is TGTGCCAGCAGTTTAGGGCAGAGATCACCCCTCCACTTT. This gives the protein CASSLGQRSPLHF.

By proportion, this clonotype is medium-sized (0.01 to 0.1%). CDR3 bases: TGCAGTGCTAGAGATGGTCTCGGAGGAAGCAATCAGCCCCAGCATTTT. This codes for CSARDGLGGSNQPQHF. The chain employs TRBV20-1 and TRBJ1-5; D is uncertain. The ends were cut back, 0 bases at V and 1 base at J, with 13 bases in the middle. Germline loops: CDR1 DFQATT, CDR2 SNEGSKA (reference sequence). This CDR3 spans 16 amino acids.

This clonotype was observed a handful of times. The chain is built from TRBV6-6 and TRBJ2-1; 10 bases agree with TRBD2. From germline, CDR1 is MNHNY and CDR2 SVGAGI (reference sequence). Trimming at V came to 0 bases and at J to 4 bases, leaving 3 bases not matched to a gene. The CDR3 has 16 amino acids. The CDR3 loop is CASSYSLAGDYNEQFF. The CDR3 DNA reads as TGTGCCAGCAGTTACTCCCTAGCGGGGGATTACAATGAGCAGTTCTTC.

By proportion, this clonotype is medium-sized. This chain links TRBV7-3 with TRBJ2-3; perhaps TRBD1 as D (6 bases). The CDR3 length is 19 residues. Germline V gene data show CDR1 as SGHTA and CDR2 as FQGTGA. V lost 4 bases to trimming and J lost 6 bases, with 29 bases between them. CDR3 DNA sequence: TGTGCCAGCAGCTCAGAGGGACACCGTTTTCTATCGGGTGCGGATACGCAGTATTTT. Protein: CASSSEGHRFLSGADTQYF.